The rows below give T cell receptor beta chains drawn from one sample of a study of blood T cells in healthy people across ages. TCRdb reprocessed the 5' RACE reads with MiXCR, giving one entry per CDR3 protein. The sample lists fewer than 2 million distinct CDR3 sequences, about 39% occurring once. The source material was blood. Source of these receptors: a human donor in good health. The CDR3 runs from the conserved cysteine through the conserved F or W. D genes are given only for firm matches. Only some rows state a clone size, as once, few, many or a class for expanded clones.

CDR3	DNA	size	V	J	D
CASSVTSGDEQFF	TGTGCCAGCAGCGTTACCAGCGGCGATGAGCAGTTCTTC	-	TRBV9	TRBJ2-1	-
CSVRQEKLFF	TGCAGCGTTCGACAAGAAAAACTGTTTTTT	few	TRBV29-1	TRBJ1-4	-
CASSLSKYYEQYF	TGTGCCAGCAGTTTATCGAAGTACTACGAGCAGTACTTC	-	TRBV27	TRBJ2-7	-
CSAPDQFSSTDTQYF	TGCAGTGCCCCAGACCAGTTCTCTAGCACAGATACGCAGTATTTT	once	TRBV20-1	TRBJ2-3	-
CASSFGPGLNEQFF	TGTGCCAGCAGTTTCGGACCAGGTCTAAATGAGCAGTTCTTC	-	TRBV28	TRBJ2-1	-
CASSPRGRGETDTQYF	TGTGCCAGCAGCCCAAGAGGGCGGGGGGAAACAGATACGCAGTATTTT	few	TRBV7-2	TRBJ2-3	TRBD2
CAIRAGGGLVEQFF	TGTGCCATCAGAGCGGGAGGGGGGCTTGTTGAGCAGTTCTTC	once	TRBV10-3	TRBJ2-1	TRBD2
CASSPTGQPIQPQHF	TGTGCCAGCAGCCCAACCGGACAGCCCATTCAGCCCCAGCATTTT	-	TRBV7-2	TRBJ1-5	-
CASSLGRMIKNQPQHF	TGTGCCAGCAGTTTAGGCCGCATGATCAAGAATCAGCCCCAGCATTTT	-	TRBV28	TRBJ1-5	-
CASSLFGDNQPQHF	TGTGCCAGCAGCCTCTTCGGGGACAATCAGCCCCAGCATTTT	few	TRBV12-3/TRBV12-4	TRBJ1-5	-
CASSFSGGFHEQYF	TGTGCCAGCAGTTTCTCCGGAGGGTTCCACGAGCAGTACTTC	-	TRBV12-3/TRBV12-4	TRBJ2-7	-
CASSQYGGDTGELFF	TGCGCCAGCAGCCAATACGGGGGGGACACCGGGGAGCTGTTTTTT	-	TRBV4-1	TRBJ2-2	TRBD2
CASSLSPRAPYVFGYTF	TGTGCCAGCAGCTTGAGCCCGAGGGCCCCATATGTCTTTGGCTACACCTTC	few	TRBV5-5	TRBJ1-2	-
CATGLAGIQGETQYF	TGTGCCACGGGACTAGCGGGGATCCAGGGAGAGACCCAGTACTTC	-	TRBV15	TRBJ2-5	TRBD2
CASSPGGDLVWGGYTF	TGTGCCAGCAGTCCCGGCGGTGACCTTGTGTGGGGTGGCTACACCTTC	few	TRBV6-4	TRBJ1-2	-
CASSLSSQGDIYGYTF	TGTGCCAGCAGCTTATCATCACAGGGGGACATCTATGGCTACACCTTC	-	TRBV7-2	TRBJ1-2	TRBD1
CASSLWPITYEQYF	TGTGCCAGCAGTTTGTGGCCTATAACCTACGAGCAGTACTTC	-	TRBV12-3/TRBV12-4	TRBJ2-7	-
CSASRPANWYF	TGCAGTGCTAGTCGGCCAGCCAACTGGTACTTC	few	TRBV20-1	TRBJ2-4	-